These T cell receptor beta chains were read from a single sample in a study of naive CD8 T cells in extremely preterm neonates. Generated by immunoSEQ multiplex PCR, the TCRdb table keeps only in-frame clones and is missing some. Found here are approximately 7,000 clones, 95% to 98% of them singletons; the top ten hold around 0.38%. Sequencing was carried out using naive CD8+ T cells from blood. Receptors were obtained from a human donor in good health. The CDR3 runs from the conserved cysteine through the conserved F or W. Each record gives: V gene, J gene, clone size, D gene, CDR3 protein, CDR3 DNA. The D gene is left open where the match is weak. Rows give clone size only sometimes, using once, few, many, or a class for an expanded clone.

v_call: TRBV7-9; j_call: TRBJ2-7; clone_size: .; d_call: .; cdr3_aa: CASSEGDYSYEQYF; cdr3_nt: TGTGCCAGCAGCGAGGGGGACTACAGCTACGAGCAGTACTTC
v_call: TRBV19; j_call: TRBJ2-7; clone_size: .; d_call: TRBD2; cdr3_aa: CASSIATSGLYEQYF; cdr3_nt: TGTGCCAGTAGTATCGCGACTAGCGGACTTTACGAGCAGTACTTC
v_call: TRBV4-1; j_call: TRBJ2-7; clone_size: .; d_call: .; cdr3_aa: CASSQVAGSYEQYF; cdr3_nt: TGCGCCAGCAGCCAAGTGGCCGGGTCGTACGAGCAGTACTTC
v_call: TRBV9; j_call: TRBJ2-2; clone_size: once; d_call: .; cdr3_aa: CASSVAVRQRDTGELFF; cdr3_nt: TGTGCCAGCAGCGTAGCCGTCCGGCAGCGGGACACCGGGGAGCTGTTTTTT
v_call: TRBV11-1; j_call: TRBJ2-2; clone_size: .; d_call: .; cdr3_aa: CASSARLGGAIELFF; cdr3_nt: TGTGCCAGCAGCGCCCGGTTGGGGGGAGCAATCGAGCTGTTTTTT
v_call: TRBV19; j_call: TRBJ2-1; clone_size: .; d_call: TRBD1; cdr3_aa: CASSPWTGRSYNEQFF; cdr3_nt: TGTGCCAGTAGTCCGTGGACAGGGAGGTCCTACAATGAGCAGTTCTTC
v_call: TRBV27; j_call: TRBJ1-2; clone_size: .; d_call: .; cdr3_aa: CASSLARDWVDGYTF; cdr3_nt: TGTGCCAGCAGTTTGGCCAGGGATTGGGTAGATGGCTACACCTTC
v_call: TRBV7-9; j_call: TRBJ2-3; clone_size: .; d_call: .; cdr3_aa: CASSLVISGPGDTQYF; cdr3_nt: TGTGCCAGCAGCTTAGTAATCAGCGGCCCCGGAGATACGCAGTATTTT
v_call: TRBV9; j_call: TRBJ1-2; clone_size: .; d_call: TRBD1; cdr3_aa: CASSVDDRAVAYGYTF; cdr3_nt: TGTGCCAGCAGCGTAGACGACAGGGCGGTGGCCTATGGCTACACCTTC
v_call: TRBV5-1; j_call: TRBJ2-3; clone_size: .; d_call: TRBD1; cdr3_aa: CASRLTSTGGANTQYF; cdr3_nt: TGCGCCAGCAGACTCACGTCGACAGGGGGCGCAAATACGCAGTATTTT
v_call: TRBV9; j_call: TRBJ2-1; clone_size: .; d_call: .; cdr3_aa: CASSPLEGAYNEQFF; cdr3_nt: TGTGCCAGCAGCCCTCTGGAGGGTGCCTACAATGAGCAGTTCTTC
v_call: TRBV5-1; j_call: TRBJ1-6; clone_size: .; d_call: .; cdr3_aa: CASSFGQGGSPLHF; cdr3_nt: TGCGCCAGCAGCTTCGGTCAGGGAGGTTCACCCCTCCACTTT
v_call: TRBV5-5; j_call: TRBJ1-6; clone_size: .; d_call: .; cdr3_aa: CASSLAGSHNSPLHF; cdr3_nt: TGTGCCAGCAGCTTGGCAGGGTCCCATAATTCACCCCTCCACTTT
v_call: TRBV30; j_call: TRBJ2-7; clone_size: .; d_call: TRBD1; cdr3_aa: CAWSLYRGHEQYF; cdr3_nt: TGTGCCTGGAGTTTGTACAGGGGCCACGAGCAGTACTTC
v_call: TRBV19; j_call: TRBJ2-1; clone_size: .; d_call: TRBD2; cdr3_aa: CASSPSGGTYNEQFF; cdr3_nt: TGTGCCAGTAGCCCTAGCGGGGGGACCTACAATGAGCAGTTCTTC
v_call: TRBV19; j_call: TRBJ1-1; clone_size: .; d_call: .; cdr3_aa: CASSIAGQLNTEAFF; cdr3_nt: TGTGCCAGTAGTATAGCGGGTCAGTTGAACACTGAAGCTTTCTTT
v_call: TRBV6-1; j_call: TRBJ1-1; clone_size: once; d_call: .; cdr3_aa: CASSEVREVRNEAFF; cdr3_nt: TGTGCCAGCAGTGAAGTCAGGGAAGTACGTAATGAAGCTTTCTTT
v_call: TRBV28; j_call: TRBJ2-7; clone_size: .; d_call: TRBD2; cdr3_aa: CASSLEGTSGSLEQYF; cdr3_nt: TGTGCCAGCAGTTTGGAAGGGACTAGCGGCTCCCTCGAGCAGTACTTC
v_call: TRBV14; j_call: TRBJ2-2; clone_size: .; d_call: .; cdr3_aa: CASSQAWRGPDTGELFF; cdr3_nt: TGTGCCAGCAGCCAAGCCTGGAGGGGGCCGGACACCGGGGAGCTGTTTTTT
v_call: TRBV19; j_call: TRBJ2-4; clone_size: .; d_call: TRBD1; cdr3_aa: CASSGGQGGAGGRPSLKNIQYF; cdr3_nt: TGTGCCAGTAGTGGCGGACAGGGGGGCGCGGGGGGCCGTCCAAGCCTCAAAAACATTCAGTACTTC